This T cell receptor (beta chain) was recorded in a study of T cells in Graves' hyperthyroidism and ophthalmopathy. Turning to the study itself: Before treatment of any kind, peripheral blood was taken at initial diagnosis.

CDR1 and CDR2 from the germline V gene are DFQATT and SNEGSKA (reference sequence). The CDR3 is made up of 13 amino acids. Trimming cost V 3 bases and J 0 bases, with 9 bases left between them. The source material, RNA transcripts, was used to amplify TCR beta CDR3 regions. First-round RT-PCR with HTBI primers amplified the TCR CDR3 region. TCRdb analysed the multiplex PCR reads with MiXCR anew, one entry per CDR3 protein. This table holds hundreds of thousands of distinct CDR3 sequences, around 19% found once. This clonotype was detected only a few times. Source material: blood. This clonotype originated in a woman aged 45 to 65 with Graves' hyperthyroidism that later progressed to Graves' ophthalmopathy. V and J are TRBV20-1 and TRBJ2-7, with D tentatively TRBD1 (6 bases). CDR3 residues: CSARGAGSYEQYF. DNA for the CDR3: TGCAGTGCTAGGGGGGCGGGCTCCTACGAGCAGTACTTC.